The 5 T cell receptor beta chains presented below share a single source sample, sequenced in a study of cytomegalovirus exposure and HLA in healthy donors. Some clones are missing from TCRdb's copy, which holds only in-frame ones; the method was immunoSEQ multiplex PCR. The repertoire has 250,000 to 400,000 clones, around 90% of them found once; the top ten carry around 0.96%. The sequenced material came from PBMCs. Receptors were obtained from a man aged 25 to 45 in good health and CMV-seronegative.

The gene calls are TRBV13 and TRBJ2-2; TRBD1 is a possible D gene (5 bases). Per the germline V gene, CDR1 is PRHDT and CDR2 is FYEKMQ (reference sequence). This CDR3 comprises 15 residues. With 5 bases removed from V and 0 bases from J, the gap between germline ends came to 10 bases. The CDR3 DNA sequence: TGTGCCAGCAGCATCCGACAGACGAACACCGGGGAGCTGTTTTTT. This encodes CASSIRQTNTGELFF.

The chain links TRBV6-6 to TRBJ2-3; 8 positions match TRBD2. Germline V gene lookup returns CDR1 MNHNY and CDR2 SVGAGI (reference sequence). V was pared by 10 bases and J by 2 bases, with 5 bases of the junction left unmatched. This CDR3 has 13 residues. CDR3 coding DNA: TGTGCCACCCTCGGGGGGGACACAGATACGCAGTATTTT. The encoded protein is CATLGGDTDTQYF.

In this sample, this clone turned up a few times. The V and J genes are TRBV21-1 and TRBJ1-6; the D call in the table, TRBD1, was not verified against the DNA. TRBV21-1 is recorded as a pseudogene. This CDR3 is 13 amino acids long. The CDR3 loop reads CASSKGGCSPLHF. The CDR3 coding sequence is TGTGCCAGCAGCAAAGGGGGCTGTTCACCCCTCCACTTT.

The rearrangement links TRBV4-1 to TRBJ2-6; D is uncertain. Between the trimmed V and J ends, which lost 1 base and 0 bases, there was a span of 10 bases. Germline CDR1 reads MGHRA; CDR2 reads YSYEKL. This CDR3 is built from 17 residues. The CDR3 nucleotides are TGCGCCAGCAGCCAAGGTCCTCGGAGCTCTGGGGCCAACGTCCTGACTTTC. As protein: CASSQGPRSSGANVLTF.

The rearrangement uses TRBV4-3 and TRBJ2-2; 9 nucleotides match TRBD2. V was clipped by 8 bases and J by 6 bases; unmatched bases: 7. The CDR3 has 14 residues. Germline CDR1 and CDR2: LGHNA and YSLEER. This CDR3 reads CASGAGGDAGELFF. CDR3 DNA sequence: TGCGCCAGCGGCGCGGGGGGGGACGCCGGGGAGCTGTTTTTT.